This note documents a single T cell receptor (beta chain) sequence. Sequencing was performed with immunoSEQ multiplex PCR; in TCRdb, only in-frame clones are kept and a portion is missing. Counted here are some 76,000 clones, 92% occurring once; the ten biggest clones make up roughly 0.3%. This sample is drawn from a study of T cell changes during pregnancy in multiple sclerosis. The V end was cut by 3 bases, the J end by 5 bases, with 20 bases between. Germline values: CDR1 SGDLS, CDR2 YYNGEE. CDR3 size: 16 residues. The material sequenced was CD4+ T cells from peripheral blood mononuclear cells, taken after pregnancy. The origin of this receptor is a female donor with multiple sclerosis, enrolled in a pregnancy study. The J gene is TRBJ2-5, the V gene TRBV9; D may be TRBD2 (6 bases). The CDR3 DNA sequence: TGTGCCAGCAGCGCCCGCGGAATCCCCGCGGGGGAGACCCAGTACTTC. Its translation is CASSARGIPAGETQYF.